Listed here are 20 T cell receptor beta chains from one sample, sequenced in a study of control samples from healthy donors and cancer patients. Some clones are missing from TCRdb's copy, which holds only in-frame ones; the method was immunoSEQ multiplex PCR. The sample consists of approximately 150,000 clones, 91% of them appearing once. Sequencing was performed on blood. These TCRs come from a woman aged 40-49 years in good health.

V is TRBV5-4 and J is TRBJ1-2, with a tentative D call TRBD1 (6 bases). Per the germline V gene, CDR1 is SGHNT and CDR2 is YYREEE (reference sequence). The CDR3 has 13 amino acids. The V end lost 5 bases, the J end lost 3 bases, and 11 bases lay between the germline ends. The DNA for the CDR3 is TGTGCCAGCAGTCCAGGGGCGGACTATGGCTACACCTTC. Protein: CASSPGADYGYTF. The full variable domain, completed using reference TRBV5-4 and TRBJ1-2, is ETGVTQSPTHLIKTRGQQVTLRCSSQSGHNTVSWYQQALGQGPQFIFQYYREEENGRGNFPPRFSGLQFPNYSSELNVNALELDDSALYLCASSPGADYGYTFGSGTRLTVV.

The CDR3 loop reads CASSEEYSSYNSPLHF. The CDR3 bases are TGTGCCAGCAGTGAGGAATACAGCTCCTATAATTCACCCCTCCACTTT. V usage is TRBV2 and J usage is TRBJ1-6; D unclear. The CDR3 contains 16 residues. V was clipped by 3 bases and J by 0 bases, with 9 bases between them. Germline assignment: CDR1 SNHLY and CDR2 FYNNEI.

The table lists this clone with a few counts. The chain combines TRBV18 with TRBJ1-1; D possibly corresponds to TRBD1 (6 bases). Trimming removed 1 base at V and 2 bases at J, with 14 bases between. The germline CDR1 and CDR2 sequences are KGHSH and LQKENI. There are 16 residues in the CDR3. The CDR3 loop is CASSPLGQNLNTEAFF. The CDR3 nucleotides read TGTGCCAGCTCACCACTAGGACAGAATTTAAACACTGAAGCTTTCTTT.

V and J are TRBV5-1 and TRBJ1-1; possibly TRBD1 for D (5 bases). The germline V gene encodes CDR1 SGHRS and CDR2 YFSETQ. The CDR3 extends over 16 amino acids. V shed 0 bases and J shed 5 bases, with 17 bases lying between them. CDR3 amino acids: CASSLDDGAGWTEAFF. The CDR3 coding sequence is TGCGCCAGCAGCTTGGATGACGGGGCGGGGTGGACTGAAGCTTTCTTT.

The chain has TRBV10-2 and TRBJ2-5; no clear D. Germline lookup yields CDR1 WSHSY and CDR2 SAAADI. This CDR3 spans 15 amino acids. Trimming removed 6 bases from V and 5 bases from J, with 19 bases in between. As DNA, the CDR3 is TGCGCCAGCAGGACCCGGGCCTCAACCCGGGAGACCCAGTACTTC. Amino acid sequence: CASRTRASTRETQYF.

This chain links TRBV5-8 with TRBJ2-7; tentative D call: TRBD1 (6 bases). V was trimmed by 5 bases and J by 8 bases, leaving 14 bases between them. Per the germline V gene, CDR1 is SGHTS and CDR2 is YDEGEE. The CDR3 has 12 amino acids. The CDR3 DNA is TGTGCCAGCAGACTGACAGGAACCAAGCAGTACTTC. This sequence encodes CASRLTGTKQYF.

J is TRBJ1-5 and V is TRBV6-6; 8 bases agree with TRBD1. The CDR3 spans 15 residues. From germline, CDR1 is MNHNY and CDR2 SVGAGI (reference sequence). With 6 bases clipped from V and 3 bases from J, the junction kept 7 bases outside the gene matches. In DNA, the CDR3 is TGTGCCAGCAGGTTGACAGGGGATAACAATCAGCCCCAGCATTTT. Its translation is CASRLTGDNNQPQHF.

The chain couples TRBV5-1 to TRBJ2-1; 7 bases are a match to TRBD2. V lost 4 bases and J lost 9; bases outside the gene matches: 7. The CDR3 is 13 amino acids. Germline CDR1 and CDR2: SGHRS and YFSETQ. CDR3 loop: CASSGGTTSEQFF. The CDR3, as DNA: TGCGCCAGCAGCGGAGGGACTACGTCTGAGCAGTTCTTC. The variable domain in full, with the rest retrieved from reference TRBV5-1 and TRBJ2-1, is KAGVTQTPRYLIKTRGQQVTLSCSPISGHRSVSWYQQTPGQGLQFLFEYFSETQRNKGNFPGRFSGRQFSNSRSEMNVSTLELGDSALYLCASSGGTTSEQFFGPGTRLTVL.

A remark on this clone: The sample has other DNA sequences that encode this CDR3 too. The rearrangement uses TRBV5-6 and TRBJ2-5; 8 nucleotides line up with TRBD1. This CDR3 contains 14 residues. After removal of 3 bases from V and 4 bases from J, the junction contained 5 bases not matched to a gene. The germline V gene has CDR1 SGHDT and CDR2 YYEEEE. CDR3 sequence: CASSSSGGGETQYF. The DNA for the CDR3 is TGTGCCAGCAGCTCGTCAGGGGGCGGAGAGACCCAGTACTTC. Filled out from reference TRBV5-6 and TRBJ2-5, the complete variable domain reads DAGVTQSPTHLIKTRGQQVTLRCSPKSGHDTVSWYQQALGQGPQFIFQYYEEEERQRGNFPDRFSGHQFPNYSSELNVNALLLGDSALYLCASSSSGGGETQYFGPGTRLLVL.

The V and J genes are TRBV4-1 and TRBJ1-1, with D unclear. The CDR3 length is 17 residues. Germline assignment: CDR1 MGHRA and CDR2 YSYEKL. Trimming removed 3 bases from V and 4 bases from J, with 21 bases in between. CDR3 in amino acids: CASSHPTYRSRGTEAFF. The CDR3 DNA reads TGCGCCAGCAGCCACCCAACTTATCGGAGTCGGGGCACTGAAGCTTTCTTT.

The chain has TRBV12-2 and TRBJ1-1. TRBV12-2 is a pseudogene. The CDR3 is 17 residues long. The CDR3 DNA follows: TGTGCAAGTCGCTTCCCCACAACACGGGACGGAGGGGGTGAAGCTTTCTTT. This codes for CASRFPTTRDGGGEAFF.

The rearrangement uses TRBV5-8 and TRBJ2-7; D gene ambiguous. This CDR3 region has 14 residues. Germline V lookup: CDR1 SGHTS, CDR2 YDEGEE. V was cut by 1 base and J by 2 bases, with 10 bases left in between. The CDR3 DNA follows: TGTGCCAGCAGCTTGACCGTTAATACCTACGAGCAGTACTTC. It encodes CASSLTVNTYEQYF.

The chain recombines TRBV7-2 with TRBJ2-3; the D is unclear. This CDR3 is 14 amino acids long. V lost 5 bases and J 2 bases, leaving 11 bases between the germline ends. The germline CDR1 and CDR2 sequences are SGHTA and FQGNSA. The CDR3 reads CASSHRLSTDTQYF. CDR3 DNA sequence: TGTGCCAGCAGCCATCGACTGTCCACAGATACGCAGTATTTT.

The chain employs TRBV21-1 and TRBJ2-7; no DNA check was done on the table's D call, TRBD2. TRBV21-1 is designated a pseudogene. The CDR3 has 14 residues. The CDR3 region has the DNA TGTGCCACGGGGGGAGGGACACCTTCCTACGAGCAGTACTTC. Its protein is CATGGGTPSYEQYF.

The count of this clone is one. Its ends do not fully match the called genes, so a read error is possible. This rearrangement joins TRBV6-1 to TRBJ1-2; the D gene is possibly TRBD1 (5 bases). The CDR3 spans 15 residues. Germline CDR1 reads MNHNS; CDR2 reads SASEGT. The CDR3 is CASTERAIGTYGYTF. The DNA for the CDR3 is TGTGCCAGCACTGAAAGGGCCATCGGGACCTATGGCTACACCTTC.

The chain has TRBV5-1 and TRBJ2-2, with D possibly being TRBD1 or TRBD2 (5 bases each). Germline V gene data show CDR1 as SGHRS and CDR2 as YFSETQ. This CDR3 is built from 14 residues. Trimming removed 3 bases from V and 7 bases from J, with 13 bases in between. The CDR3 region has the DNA TGCGCCAGCAGCTCCCTGGTGGGACGCGGGGAGCTGTTTTTT. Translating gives CASSSLVGRGELFF.

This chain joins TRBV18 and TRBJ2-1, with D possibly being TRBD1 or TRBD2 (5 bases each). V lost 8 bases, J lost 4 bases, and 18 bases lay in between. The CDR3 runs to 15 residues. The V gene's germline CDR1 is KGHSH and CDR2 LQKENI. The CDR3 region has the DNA TGTGCCAGCCAACAGGATCGGGGCGGATACAATGAGCAGTTCTTC. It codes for CASQQDRGGYNEQFF.

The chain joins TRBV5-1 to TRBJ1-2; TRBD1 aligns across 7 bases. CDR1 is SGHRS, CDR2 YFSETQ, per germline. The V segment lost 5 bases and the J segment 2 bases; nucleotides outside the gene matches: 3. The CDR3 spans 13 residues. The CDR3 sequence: CASSPDRNYGYTF. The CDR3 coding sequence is TGCGCCAGCAGTCCGGACAGGAACTATGGCTACACCTTC.

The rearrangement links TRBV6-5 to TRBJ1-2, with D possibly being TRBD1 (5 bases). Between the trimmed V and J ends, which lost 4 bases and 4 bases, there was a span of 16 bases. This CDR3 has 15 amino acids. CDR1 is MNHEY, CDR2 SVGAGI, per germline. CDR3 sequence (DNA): TGTGCCAGCAGTTCCGGGACCTGGGGGATCTATGGCTACACCTTC. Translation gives CASSSGTWGIYGYTF.

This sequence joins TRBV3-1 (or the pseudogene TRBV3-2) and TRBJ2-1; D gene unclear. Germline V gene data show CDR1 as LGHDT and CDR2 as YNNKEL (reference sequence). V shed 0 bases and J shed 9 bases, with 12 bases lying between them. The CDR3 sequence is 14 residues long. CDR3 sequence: CASSQDTSGREQFF. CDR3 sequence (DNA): TGTGCCAGCAGCCAAGATACATCCGGTCGTGAGCAGTTCTTC.